The T cell receptor beta chain under discussion was sequenced for a study of CD8 T cells in Susac syndrome. cDNA came from about 0.51 to 1 ug RNA primed by random hexamers. TCRdb re-derived calls from the immunoSEQ multiplex PCR reads in MiXCR, one entry per CDR3 protein. Of 150,000 or so distinct CDR3 sequences in the sample, just under 95% were seen once. With 4 bases removed from V and 6 bases from J, the gap between germline ends came to 12 bases. CDR3 length: 13 amino acids. Germline V lookup: CDR1 MNHNY, CDR2 SVGAGI (reference sequence). Peripheral blood CD8+ and CD4+ T cells were profiled by TCR beta sequencing.

The sequenced sample consisted of CD4+ T cells from PBMCs. This receptor was obtained from a human donor with Susac syndrome. The rearrangement links TRBV6-6 to TRBJ1-1, with a weak D call TRBD1 (6 bases). CDR3 nucleotide sequence: TGTGCCAGCAGTTCCCCACAGGGCCCTGAAGCTTTCTTT. This sequence encodes CASSSPQGPEAFF.